This T cell receptor (beta chain) stems from a study of CD8 T cells in Susac syndrome. Germline CDR1 SGDLS, CDR2 YYNGEE. V was clipped by 2 bases and J by 2 bases; unmatched bases: 12. This CDR3 region has 18 residues. An input of about 0.5 to 1 ug of RNA was subjected to reverse transcription using random hexamers. TCRdb processed the immunoSEQ multiplex PCR reads anew with MiXCR; each CDR3 protein has one entry. This sample has around 230,000 distinct CDR3 sequences, with nearly 97% found just once. This sequence was found in a human donor with multiple sclerosis. Specimen: CD4+ T cells from PBMCs. The rearrangement links TRBV9 to TRBJ2-5; TRBD1 matches at 10 bases. The CDR3: CASSVGIPGQGVQETQYF. The CDR3 DNA follows: TGTGCCAGCAGCGTGGGAATCCCAGGACAGGGGGTACAAGAGACCCAGTACTTC.